This T cell receptor beta chain was profiled in a study of CD8+CD57+ T cells in acquired aplastic anemia. Researchers used genomic DNA as the template to profile TCR beta VDJ and CDR3. TCRdb called the reads again in MiXCR, with one record for every CDR3 protein. The sample contains 150,000 to 200,000 distinct CDR3 sequences, more than 40% of which appear only once. CD8+CD57+ cell expansion, shown by flow cytometry, had occurred in the patients selected for sequencing. Ten or more counts support this clonotype. The sample was sorted CD4+, CD8+, or CD8+CD57+ T cells (not recorded which) from PBMCs. This TCR was sampled from a human donor with aplastic anemia.

CDR3 loop: CASSLDLAGQNTEAFF. CDR3 bases: TGTGCCAGCAGCTTAGATTTGGCCGGACAGAACACTGAAGCTTTCTTT. This chain joins TRBV7-8 and TRBJ1-1, with a weak D call TRBD1 (5 bases). CDR1 and CDR2 from the germline V gene are SGHVS and FQNEAQ. The CDR3 has 16 amino acids. The V and J ends lost 1 base and 1 base respectively, with 13 bases between them. Based on the CDR3 plus reference TRBV7-8 and TRBJ1-1, the full variable domain is GAGVSQSPRYKVAKRGQDVALRCDPISGHVSLFWYQQALGQGPEFLTYFQNEAQLDKSGLPSDRFFAERPEGSVSTLKIQRTQQEDSAVYLCASSLDLAGQNTEAFFGQGTRLTVV.